What follows describes a single T cell receptor (beta chain). The target antigen is unknown. TCRdb re-analysed the reads in MiXCR, keeping a single row per CDR3 protein. This sample has more than 400,000 distinct CDR3 sequences, with around a quarter found just once. These data are taken from a study of T cell repertoires in cytomegalovirus infection. In the study overall: Matching HLA type and CMV infection were both indicated by public TCR beta signatures. Broader study findings: The cumulative frequency of public TCR beta families distinguished individuals who carried CMV together with the relevant HLA. The ex vivo response showed dominance by HLA-C-restricted CMV-specific TCR beta clonotypes.

Germline CDR1 is DFQATT and CDR2 is SNEGSKA (reference sequence). The CDR3 is 14 residues long. V lost 2 bases, J lost 5 bases, and 12 bases lay in between. This sequence was found in a human donor in good health (CMV status not recorded). Some clones in this sample may be carry-over from other donors' samples. Sequencing was done on a sample of PBMCs. The chain is built from TRBV20-1 and TRBJ1-4; no firm D call. CDR3 amino acids: CSARRRLPNEKLFF. In DNA, the CDR3 is TGCAGTGCTAGAAGGAGATTACCAAATGAAAAACTGTTTTTT.